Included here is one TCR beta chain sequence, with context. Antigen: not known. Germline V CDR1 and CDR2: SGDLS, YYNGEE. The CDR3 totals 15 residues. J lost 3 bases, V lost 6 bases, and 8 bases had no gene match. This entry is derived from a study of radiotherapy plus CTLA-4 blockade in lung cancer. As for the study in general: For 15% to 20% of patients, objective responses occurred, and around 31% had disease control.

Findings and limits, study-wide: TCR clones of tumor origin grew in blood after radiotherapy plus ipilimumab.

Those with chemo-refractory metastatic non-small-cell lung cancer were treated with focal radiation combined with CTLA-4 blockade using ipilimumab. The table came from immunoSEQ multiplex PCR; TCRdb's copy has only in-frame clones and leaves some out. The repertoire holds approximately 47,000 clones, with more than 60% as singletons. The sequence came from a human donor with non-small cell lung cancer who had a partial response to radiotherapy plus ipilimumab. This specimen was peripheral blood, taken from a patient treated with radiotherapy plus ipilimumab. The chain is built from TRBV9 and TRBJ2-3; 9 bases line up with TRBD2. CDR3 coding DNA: TGTGCCAGCACGCAGCGGGGGGCAGGGACAGATACGCAGTATTTT. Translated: CASTQRGAGTDTQYF.